The next 24 T cell receptor beta chains were all read from a single sample in a study of Graves' ophthalmopathy and Graves' hyperthyroidism. Amplification from RNA transcripts yielded the TCR beta CDR3 regions. First-round RT-PCR used HTBI primers; second-round multiplex PCR followed. One entry per CDR3 protein, called by TCRdb with MiXCR from the multiplex PCR reads. This table has about 700,000 distinct CDR3 sequences, under 50% appearing once. The sequenced sample was peripheral blood. These receptors were taken from an adult man with Graves' ophthalmopathy.

CDR3 DNA sequence: TGCGCCAGCAGCCCTAAGCCGAAGTCCAGGGACTATGGCTACACCTTC. Its protein product is CASSPKPKSRDYGYTF. The V call is TRBV4-1, the J call TRBJ1-2, with D maybe TRBD1 (5 bases). This CDR3 comprises 16 residues. The V end was cut by 4 bases, the J end by 3 bases, with 18 bases between. CDR1 MGHRA and CDR2 YSYEKL come from the germline V gene.

This clonotype was picked up a small number of times. V and J are TRBV5-5 and TRBJ2-5, with TRBD2 as a possible D gene (6 bases). The CDR3 is 14 residues long. V was pared by 0 bases and J by 3 bases, with 9 bases between. Germline V gives CDR1 SGHKS, CDR2 YYEKEE (reference sequence). The CDR3 loop is CASSLGGVKETQYF. CDR3 in DNA: TGTGCCAGCAGCTTGGGCGGGGTTAAAGAGACCCAGTACTTC.

This rearrangement joins TRBV7-9 to TRBJ1-5; TRBD1 is a possible D gene (5 bases). The CDR3 is 14 amino acids. CDR1 and CDR2 from the germline V gene are SEHNR and FQNEAQ (reference sequence). Trimming removed 0 bases from V and 9 bases from J, with 12 bases in between. The CDR3 loop reads CASSLAGTGPPQHF. The CDR3, as DNA: TGTGCCAGCAGCTTAGCCGGCACAGGTCCGCCCCAGCATTTT. Using reference TRBV7-9 and TRBJ1-5 for the parts outside the CDR3, the full variable domain is DTGVSQNPRHKITKRGQNVTFRCDPISEHNRLYWYRQTLGQGPEFLTYFQNEAQLEKSRLLSDRFSAERPKGSFSTLEIQRTEQGDSAMYLCASSLAGTGPPQHFGDGTRLSIL.

This clonotype was counted ten times or more. The rearrangement uses TRBV7-9 and TRBJ2-2; D gene ambiguous. CDR3 length: 13 residues. Germline values: CDR1 SEHNR, CDR2 FQNEAQ (reference sequence). The V gene lost 3 bases and the J gene lost 4 bases, with 6 bases spanning the gap. CDR3 loop: CASSLIITGELFF. CDR3 nucleotide sequence: TGTGCCAGCAGCTTGATTATCACCGGGGAGCTGTTTTTT.

CDR3: CASSLARDQPQYF. For the CDR3, the DNA is TGTGCCAGCAGCTTAGCCCGCGATCAGCCCCAGTACTTC. The chain has TRBV11-2 and TRBJ2-5; D gene ambiguous. The V and J ends lost 1 base and 9 bases respectively, with 12 bases between them. The germline V gene has CDR1 SGHAT and CDR2 FQNNGV. The CDR3 spans 13 residues.

The chain combines TRBV10-3 with TRBJ1-5; TRBD1 matches at 10 bases. The V gene's germline CDR1 is ENHRY and CDR2 SYGVKD. With 11 bases clipped from V and 7 bases from J, the junction kept 5 bases outside the gene matches. The CDR3 is 12 amino acids. The CDR3 loop is CARDRGRQPQHF. CDR3 nucleotide sequence: TGTGCCCGGGACAGGGGTCGCCAGCCCCAGCATTTT.

The gene calls are TRBV7-2 and TRBJ1-2, with 10 nucleotides matching TRBD1. Germline CDR1 and CDR2: SGHTA and FQGNSA. J gave up 4 bases and V 5 bases, and 7 bases lay outside the gene matches. This CDR3 region has 15 residues. The DNA for the CDR3 is TGTGCCAGCAGCCGGCCGGGACAGGGGATCTATGGCTACACCTTC. The encoded protein is CASSRPGQGIYGYTF. The full variable domain, in which reference TRBV7-2 and TRBJ1-2 provide the parts outside the CDR3, is GAGVSQSPSNKVTEKGKDVELRCDPISGHTALYWYRQSLGQGLEFLIYFQGNSAPDKSGLPSDRFSAERTGGSVSTLTIQRTQQEDSAVYLCASSRPGQGIYGYTFGSGTRLTVV.

This clonotype has at least ten counts. The V and J genes are TRBV20-1 and TRBJ2-5, with D perhaps given as TRBD1 or TRBD2 (5 bases each). This CDR3 has 15 residues. Germline values: CDR1 DFQATT, CDR2 SNEGSKA (reference sequence). The V end was cut by 0 bases, the J end by 5 bases, with 16 bases between. The CDR3 protein is CSARDRATWGETQYF. In DNA, the CDR3 is TGCAGTGCTAGAGATCGCGCCACTTGGGGGGAGACCCAGTACTTC.

This rearrangement joins TRBV7-9 to TRBJ1-2; TRBD1 might be the D (6 bases). V lost 4 bases, J lost 7 bases, and 19 bases lay in between. From germline, CDR1 is SEHNR and CDR2 FQNEAQ (reference sequence). CDR3 length: 15 residues. CDR3 nucleotides: TGTGCCAGCAGCTCCGGGAGCGGGGGCGACGGTGGCTACACCTTC. The encoded protein is CASSSGSGGDGGYTF.

J is TRBJ2-7 and V is TRBV12-3 or TRBV12-4; the D gene is possibly TRBD1 (6 bases). V was trimmed by 1 base and J by 6 bases, leaving 13 bases between them. The CDR3 loop spans 14 amino acids. The CDR3 DNA reads as TGTGCCAGCAGTTTAGGGGCAGGGGTAGGCGAGCAGTACTTC. Residues: CASSLGAGVGEQYF.

V usage is TRBV5-1 and J usage is TRBJ2-3, with 9 bases that match TRBD1. CDR3 length: 15 amino acids. CDR1 and CDR2 (germline): SGHRS, YFSETQ. Trimming at V came to 3 bases and at J to 5 bases, leaving 7 bases not matched to a gene. CDR3 in amino acids: CASSSTGGIVDTQYF. The DNA of the CDR3 is TGCGCCAGCAGCTCGACAGGGGGGATAGTAGATACGCAGTATTTT.

In its sample, this clonotype was seen a few times. The chain carries TRBV5-8 and TRBJ1-4; TRBD1 matches 8 bases. CDR1 and CDR2 from the germline V gene are SGHTS and YDEGEE. V trimming: 0 bases; J trimming: 10 bases; junction bases outside the gene matches: 5. The CDR3 consists of 14 residues. The CDR3 region is CASSLDRGEGKLFF. The CDR3 DNA is TGTGCCAGCAGCTTGGACAGGGGGGAGGGAAAACTGTTTTTT.

In the case of this clonotype: Its ends do not fully match the called genes, so a read error is possible. The rearrangement joins TRBV20-1 to TRBJ2-2, with D maybe TRBD2 (5 bases). This CDR3 comprises 16 residues. The V gene's germline CDR1 is DFQATT and CDR2 SNEGSKA (reference sequence). CDR3 sequence (DNA): TGCAGTGCTAGCCCCCGGACCGTGGGGAACACCGGGGAGCTGCTTTTT. It codes for CSASPRTVGNTGELLF.

The gene calls are TRBV20-1 and TRBJ1-2; maybe TRBD1 (6 bases). Germline V CDR1 and CDR2: DFQATT, SNEGSKA (reference sequence). Trimming pared 0 bases from V and 8 bases from J, leaving 7 bases between. There are 11 residues in the CDR3. CDR3 protein: CSARDTGGYTF. The CDR3 DNA is TGCAGTGCTAGAGATACAGGGGGCTACACCTTC.

V usage is TRBV25-1 and J usage is TRBJ1-1; D call uncertain. V was shortened by 8 bases and J by 6 bases, with 25 bases between the two germline ends. Germline lookup yields CDR1 MGHDK and CDR2 SYGVNS. The length of the CDR3 is 16 residues. CDR3 in amino acids: CASSPPGSRESAEAFF. Written as DNA, the CDR3 is TGTGCCAGCTCACCTCCAGGTAGTAGGGAGAGCGCTGAAGCTTTCTTT.

This chain uses TRBV10-3 with TRBJ2-6; 11 bases fit TRBD1. Germline trimming cut 10 bases from V and 0 bases from J; bases unmatched to any gene: 8. The V gene's germline CDR1 is ENHRY and CDR2 SYGVKD. This CDR3 spans 17 amino acids. In nucleotides, the CDR3 is TGTGCCAGCAGGTCCGGGACAGGGGGCTCTGGGGCCAACGTCCTGACTTTC. Translating gives CASRSGTGGSGANVLTF.

This clonotype was seen repeatedly, ten times or more. The chain employs TRBV7-9 and TRBJ1-1; unclear D gene. Germline V gene sequence: CDR1 SEHNR, CDR2 FQNEAQ (reference sequence). This CDR3 region has 15 residues. Trimming took 4 bases from V and 10 from J, leaving 22 bases between them. This chain's CDR3 is CASSSSSVHGRVAFF. In DNA form, the CDR3 reads TGTGCCAGCAGCTCTTCCTCGGTCCATGGGCGCGTAGCTTTCTTT.

This clonotype has ten or more counts. The chain employs TRBV10-2 and TRBJ1-5, with D unresolved. Germline CDR1 reads WSHSY; CDR2 reads SAAADI. The V end was cut by 0 bases, the J end by 3 bases, with 12 bases between. The length of the CDR3 is 16 residues. CDR3 sequence: CASSESVGHLNQPQHF. As DNA, the CDR3 is TGCGCCAGCAGTGAGTCTGTTGGGCACCTCAATCAGCCCCAGCATTTT.

A word on this clonotype: A junction end diverges from the germline sequence, so it may reflect a read error. The CDR3 region is CASSKDRVSAQHF. The CDR3 nucleotides are TGTGCCAGCAGCAAAGATCGTGTGTCAGCCCAGCATTTT. V is TRBV14 and J is TRBJ1-5; D remains unclear. The germline V gene encodes CDR1 SGHDN and CDR2 FVKESK. The CDR3 contains 13 residues.

Ten or more counts support this clonotype. The chain is built from TRBV7-6 and TRBJ1-3, with TRBD1 as a possible D gene (6 bases). Germline lookup yields CDR1 SGHVS and CDR2 FNYEAQ. This CDR3 spans 16 amino acids. Trimming shortened V by 2 bases and J by 1 base, and 12 bases separated the two germline ends. The CDR3 is CASSLSGGASGNTIYF. The CDR3 coding sequence is TGTGCCAGCAGCTTAAGTGGGGGGGCATCTGGAAACACCATATATTTT.

J is TRBJ2-3 and V is TRBV20-1; the match to TRBD1 covers 7 bases. Per the germline V gene, CDR1 is DFQATT and CDR2 is SNEGSKA (reference sequence). V shed 5 bases and J 4 bases; nucleotides not matched to a gene: 3. This CDR3 contains 12 residues. The chain's CDR3 is CSAPTGADTQYF. The CDR3 coding sequence is TGCAGTGCTCCTACAGGGGCAGATACGCAGTATTTT.

The chain links TRBV5-4 to TRBJ2-2; 7 positions agree with TRBD1. The J segment lost 7 bases and the V segment lost 5 bases, leaving 11 bases of the junction unmatched. The CDR3 length is 15 residues. Germline V gives CDR1 SGHNT, CDR2 YYREEE (reference sequence). The CDR3 loop reads CASRSNRGGSGELFF. The DNA for the CDR3 is TGTGCCAGCAGATCCAACAGGGGTGGAAGCGGGGAGCTGTTTTTT.

Turning to this clonotype: This sequence may be a read error, since a much larger clone differs from it by one base. The V call is TRBV19, the J call TRBJ1-1; 9 bases are shared with TRBD1. Looked up from germline, CDR1 is LNHDA and CDR2 is SQIVND (reference sequence). The CDR3 sequence is 14 residues long. The chain's CDR3 is CASGIADRGTEAFF. CDR3 DNA: TGTGCCAGTGGTATTGCCGACAGGGGGACTGAAGCTTTCTTT.

In its sample, this clonotype was seen a few times. A read error is possible here, since a much larger clone lies one base away. The J gene is TRBJ1-4, the V gene TRBV10-2; 9 nucleotides line up with TRBD1. Trimming at V came to 2 bases and at J to 6 bases, leaving 4 bases not matched to a gene. Germline-derived CDR1 and CDR2 are WSHSY and SAAADI. The CDR3 has 15 residues. CDR3 sequence (DNA): TGCGCCAGCAGTGAGCTGAGGACAGGGGATGAAAAACTGTTTTTT. This codes for CASSELRTGDEKLFF.